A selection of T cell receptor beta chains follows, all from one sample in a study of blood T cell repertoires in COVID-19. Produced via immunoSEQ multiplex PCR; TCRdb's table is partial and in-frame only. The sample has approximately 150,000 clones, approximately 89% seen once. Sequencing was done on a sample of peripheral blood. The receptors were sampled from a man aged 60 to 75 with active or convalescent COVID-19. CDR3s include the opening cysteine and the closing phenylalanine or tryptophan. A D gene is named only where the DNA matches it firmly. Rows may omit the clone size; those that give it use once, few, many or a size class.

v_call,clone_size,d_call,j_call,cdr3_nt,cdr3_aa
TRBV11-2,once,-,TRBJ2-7,TGTGCCAGCAGCTTAGGGGTCCATAGGAGCTCCTACGAGCAGTACTTC,CASSLGVHRSSYEQYF
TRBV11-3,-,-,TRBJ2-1,TGTGCCAGCAGCTCCTCATCGACTGGCTCCTACAATGAGCAGTTCTTC,CASSSSSTGSYNEQFF
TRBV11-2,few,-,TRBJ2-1,TGTGCCAGCAGCCAACCAAGGGGGGGCTCCTACAATGAGCAGTTCTTC,CASSQPRGGSYNEQFF
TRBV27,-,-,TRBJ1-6,TGTGCCAGCAGTTTAAGGGGTTCTGGGCAAGGATCACCCCTCCACTTT,CASSLRGSGQGSPLHF
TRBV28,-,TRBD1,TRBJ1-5,TGTGCCAGCAGTTCAGGGGGCATCCAGCCCCAGCATTTT,CASSSGGIQPQHF
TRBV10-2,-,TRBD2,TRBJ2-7,TGCGCCACTTTAGCTCGACTAGCGGGCTTACTGGGCTACGAGCAGTACTTC,CATLARLAGLLGYEQYF
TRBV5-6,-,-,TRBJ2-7,TGTGCCAGCAGCTTGGGCAGATTCACCTACGAGCAGTACTTC,CASSLGRFTYEQYF
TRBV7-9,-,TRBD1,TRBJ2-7,TGTGCCAGCAGTGGACAGGGAAGCTCCTACGAGCAGTACTTC,CASSGQGSSYEQYF
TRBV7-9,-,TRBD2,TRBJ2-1,TGTGCCAGCAGCTTAGGGTTGGCTAGCGGGTATGAGCAGTTCTTC,CASSLGLASGYEQFF
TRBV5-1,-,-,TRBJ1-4,TGCGCCAGCAGCTTGAGTACAGGAATTGAAAAACTGTTTTTT,CASSLSTGIEKLFF
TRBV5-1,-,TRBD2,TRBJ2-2,TGCGCCAGCAGCTTGGATCGATGGGACGGGGGGACCGGGGAGCTGTTTTTT,CASSLDRWDGGTGELFF
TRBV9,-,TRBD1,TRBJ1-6,TGTGCCAGCAGCTCTCAACAGGGGTATAATTCACCCCTCCACTTT,CASSSQQGYNSPLHF
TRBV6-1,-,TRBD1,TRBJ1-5,TGTGCCAGCAGTGGGACAGGGGGACTTAGCAATCAGCCCCAGCATTTT,CASSGTGGLSNQPQHF
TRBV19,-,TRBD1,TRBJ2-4,TGTGCCAGTAGGGGACAGGGAATGAACATTCAGTACTTC,CASRGQGMNIQYF
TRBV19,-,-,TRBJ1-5,TGTGCCAGTAGTATCGACGGGGGGAATCAGCCCCAGCATTTT,CASSIDGGNQPQHF
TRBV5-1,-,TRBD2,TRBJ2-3,TGCGCCAGCAGCTTGCAAACTGGCGCGGGAGGGCTGGTCACAGATACGCAGTATTTT,CASSLQTGAGGLVTDTQYF
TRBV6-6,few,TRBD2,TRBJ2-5,TGTGCCAGCAGGTCGGACGGGGGGAGGGAGACCCAGTACTTC,CASRSDGGRETQYF
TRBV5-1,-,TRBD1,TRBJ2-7,TGCGCCAGCAGCTTGGATCAGGGGGCTCTCTACGAGCAGTACTTC,CASSLDQGALYEQYF
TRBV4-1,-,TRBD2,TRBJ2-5,TGCGCCAGCAGCCAGCGGACTAGCGGAGCTCAGGAGACCCAGTACTTC,CASSQRTSGAQETQYF
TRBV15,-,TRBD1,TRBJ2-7,TGTGCCACCAGCAGAGAACAGGGGGCGGGCGAGCAGTACTTC,CATSREQGAGEQYF
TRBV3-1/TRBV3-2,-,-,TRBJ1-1,TGTGCCAGCAGCCAGGCCCGGACAGACATGAACACTGAAGCTTTCTTT,CASSQARTDMNTEAFF
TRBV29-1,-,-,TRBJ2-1,TGCAGCGTTGAAGATCGTTCCAGGGGGGTATACAATGAGCAGTTCTTC,CSVEDRSRGVYNEQFF
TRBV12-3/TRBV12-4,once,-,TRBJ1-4,TGTGCCAGCAACAGGGCGAATGAAAAACTGTTTTTT,CASNRANEKLFF
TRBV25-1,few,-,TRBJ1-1,TGTGCCAGCAGAGGAACAGCGAACACTGAAGCTTTCTTT,CASRGTANTEAFF